This T cell receptor (beta chain) was documented in a study of blood T cell repertoires in COVID-19. Study overall: COVID-19 samples from acute and convalescent phases originated in the United States, Italy and Spain. T cells, B-cell-depleted T cells, or PBMCs supplied cDNA or gDNA.

Seattle's cohort entered during active infection and was followed longitudinally. CDR1 and CDR2 from the germline V gene are MDHEN and SYDVKM. The CDR3 has 14 residues. Trimming removed 4 bases from V and 6 bases from J; junction bases left unmatched: 5. Original methodology: It was from reference gene primer amplification that nucleated cell counts were estimated. Produced via immunoSEQ multiplex PCR; TCRdb's table is partial and in-frame only. Clone size and the V and J calls come from that table; the DNA yielded D and trimming. The sample consists of 45,000 to 55,000 clones, 82% of them appearing once.

This TCR was sampled from a man older than 75 with COVID-19, enrolled during active disease. Sequenced sample: peripheral blood. This rearrangement joins TRBV28 to TRBJ1-5, with TRBD1 matching over 8 bases. CDR3 nucleotides: TGTGCCAGCAGTTCTACAGGGGGAGGTCAGCCCCAGCATTTT. Its translation: CASSSTGGGQPQHF. Filled out from reference TRBV28 and TRBJ1-5, the complete variable domain reads DVKVTQSSRYLVKRTGEKVFLECVQDMDHENMFWYRQDPGLGLRLIYFSYDVKMKEKGDIPEGYSVSREKKERFSLILESASTNQTSMYLCASSSTGGGQPQHFGDGTRLSIL.